The 21 T cell receptor beta chains below come from one sample, sequenced in a study of T cell responses to AZD1222 COVID-19 vaccine. Some clones are missing from TCRdb's copy, which holds only in-frame ones; the method was immunoSEQ multiplex PCR. Here the sample spans about 160,000 clones, about nine tenths being singletons. Here the sequenced sample was peripheral blood, taken 28 days after the second AZD1222 dose. The source of these receptors is an adult who received the AZD1222 COVID-19 vaccine.

CDR3 nucleotides: TGTGCCTCCCGCCGAACTTACACTGAAGCTTTCTTT. As protein: CASRRTYTEAFF. This chain joins TRBV10-3 and TRBJ1-1; D call uncertain. V was clipped by 11 bases and J by 3 bases, with 13 bases between them. Germline V gives CDR1 ENHRY, CDR2 SYGVKD. This CDR3 comprises 12 residues.

This sequence joins TRBV2 and TRBJ2-5; possible D gene TRBD2, 6 bases. The V gene lost 6 bases and the J gene lost 5 bases, with 19 bases spanning the gap. This CDR3 is 15 amino acids long. Germline V lookup: CDR1 SNHLY, CDR2 FYNNEI. The CDR3 here is CASSIGGGGGETQYF. CDR3 DNA sequence: TGTGCCAGCAGCATCGGGGGTGGGGGAGGCGAGACCCAGTACTTC.

CDR3 sequence (DNA): TGTGCCAGCTCACCGGAAGGACAGGGCTATGGCTACACCTTC. Amino acids: CASSPEGQGYGYTF. The chain recombines TRBV18 with TRBJ1-2; 8 nucleotides align to TRBD1. Germline lookup yields CDR1 KGHSH and CDR2 LQKENI. With V trimmed by 3 bases and J by 4 bases, 4 bases remained unmatched. CDR3 length: 14 amino acids.

This chain uses TRBV7-7 with TRBJ2-5; 8 bases are a match to TRBD1. The CDR3 is 15 amino acids. V shed 5 bases, J shed 5 bases, and the junction held 10 bases outside the gene matches. Germline values: CDR1 SSHAT, CDR2 FNYEAQ (reference sequence). CDR3 DNA sequence: TGTGCCAGCAGCCTACAGGGGGTCCTGGGGGAGACCCAGTACTTC. Its protein product is CASSLQGVLGETQYF.

This chain links TRBV11-2 with TRBJ1-1; D unclear. The CDR3 consists of 12 residues. Germline V gene data show CDR1 as SGHAT and CDR2 as FQNNGV. V was trimmed by 5 bases and J by 10 bases, leaving 14 bases between them. The CDR3 is CASSPGGLLAFF. The CDR3 nucleotides are TGTGCCAGCAGCCCGGGTGGGTTGTTAGCTTTCTTT.

This chain joins TRBV29-1 and TRBJ2-5, with TRBD1 as a possible D gene (5 bases). V was pared by 4 bases and J by 2 bases, with 14 bases between. Germline values: CDR1 SQVTM, CDR2 ANQGSEA. The CDR3 extends over 14 amino acids. Here the CDR3 reads CSVVGQGKQETQYF. Here the CDR3 DNA reads TGCAGCGTTGTAGGGCAGGGAAAACAAGAGACCCAGTACTTC.

V usage is TRBV2 and J usage is TRBJ2-1, with TRBD1 matching over 7 bases. Germline CDR1 and CDR2: SNHLY and FYNNEI. V was pared by 3 bases and J by 4 bases, with 6 bases of the junction left unmatched. This CDR3 is 15 amino acids long. The DNA of the CDR3 is TGTGCCAGCAGTGAGAGACAGGGTAATTACAATGAGCAGTTCTTC. Translated: CASSERQGNYNEQFF.

This clone turned up a few times. V usage is TRBV4-1 and J usage is TRBJ2-1, with a weak D call TRBD1 (6 bases). Trimming pared 6 bases from V and 2 bases from J, leaving 14 bases between. The CDR3 length is 15 residues. The V gene's germline CDR1 is MGHRA and CDR2 YSYEKL. DNA of the CDR3: TGCGCCAGCAGAGAGACAGGATCGGCCTACAATGAGCAGTTCTTC. Translating gives CASRETGSAYNEQFF.

This chain connects TRBV30 to TRBJ2-5; possibly TRBD2 for D (5 bases). Looked up from germline, CDR1 is GTSNPN and CDR2 is SVGIG (reference sequence). V was trimmed by 4 bases and J by 4 bases, leaving 7 bases between them. The CDR3 totals 11 residues. The CDR3 loop is CAWKAGETQYF. The DNA of the CDR3 is TGTGCCTGGAAGGCGGGAGAGACCCAGTACTTC.

This clone showed up just once. The chain combines TRBV5-6 with TRBJ2-1; D is possibly TRBD2 (5 bases). The CDR3 is 18 residues long. Trimming took 4 bases from V and 0 from J, leaving 20 bases between them. The germline CDR1 and CDR2 sequences are SGHDT and YYEEEE. For the CDR3, the DNA is TGTGCCAGCAGCCCAAAAAGTGGACTGGGAAGCTCCTACAATGAGCAGTTCTTC. Translated: CASSPKSGLGSSYNEQFF. Drawing the rest from reference TRBV5-6 and TRBJ2-1, the complete variable domain is DAGVTQSPTHLIKTRGQQVTLRCSPKSGHDTVSWYQQALGQGPQFIFQYYEEEERQRGNFPDRFSGHQFPNYSSELNVNALLLGDSALYLCASSPKSGLGSSYNEQFFGPGTRLTVL.

V usage is TRBV5-4 and J usage is TRBJ2-5; 15 bases map to TRBD2. This CDR3 contains 20 residues. Germline V gene lookup returns CDR1 SGHNT and CDR2 YYREEE (reference sequence). V was clipped by 0 bases and J by 4 bases; unmatched bases: 13. CDR3 bases: TGTGCCAGCAGCTTGGATTGGGGACTAGCGGGAGGTAAGTTTCGAGAGACCCAGTACTTC. Translating it yields CASSLDWGLAGGKFRETQYF.

The chain combines TRBV6-5 with TRBJ1-1; 9 bases map to TRBD1. With V trimmed by 7 bases and J by 1 base, 4 bases remained unmatched. The germline V gene encodes CDR1 MNHEY and CDR2 SVGAGI. The CDR3 is 14 amino acids. This chain's CDR3 is CASIKQGANTEAFF. The DNA of the CDR3 is TGTGCCAGCATCAAACAGGGGGCGAACACTGAAGCTTTCTTT.

The CDR3, as DNA: TGTGCCATCATGGGCCTAACCTACGAGCAGTACTTC. Translation: CAIMGLTYEQYF. V and J are TRBV10-3 and TRBJ2-7; the D is unclear. Germline CDR1 reads ENHRY; CDR2 reads SYGVKD. Trimming stripped 7 bases from V and 2 bases from J, with 9 bases between. The CDR3 contains 12 residues.

The CDR3 sequence: CASSLTADNSPLHF. CDR3 in DNA: TGTGCCAGCAGTTTGACGGCCGATAATTCACCCCTCCACTTT. J is TRBJ1-6 and V is TRBV27; no definite D call. This CDR3 region has 14 residues. The ends were cut back, 3 bases at V and 5 bases at J, with 8 bases in the middle. The V gene's germline CDR1 is MNHEY and CDR2 SMNVEV (reference sequence).

The CDR3 nucleotides read TGCGCCAGCAGCTTGGACTCCACTAGCACAGATACGCAGTATTTT. Encoded protein: CASSLDSTSTDTQYF. V usage is TRBV5-1 and J usage is TRBJ2-3; D is undetermined. CDR1 and CDR2 (germline): SGHRS, YFSETQ. Trimming took 0 bases from V and 0 from J, leaving 8 bases between them. The CDR3 length is 15 residues.

This clone appeared a single time. The chain recombines TRBV30 with TRBJ2-4, with no clear D. This CDR3 has 14 residues. CDR1 GTSNPN and CDR2 SVGIG come from the germline V gene (reference sequence). Deletions cut 2 bases from V and 3 bases from J, with 11 bases between. The CDR3 sequence: CAWSTAGVKNIQYF. CDR3 in DNA: TGTGCCTGGAGTACGGCTGGGGTCAAAAACATTCAGTACTTC.

CDR3 sequence reads: CASSRDRVIEKLFF. The CDR3 DNA reads TGTGCCAGCAGCCGGGACAGGGTTATAGAAAAACTGTTTTTT. The rearrangement links TRBV6-2 or TRBV6-3 to TRBJ1-4; 9 bases match TRBD1. Trimming cost V 6 bases and J 8 bases; bases outside gene matches: 7. Germline CDR1 reads MNHEY; CDR2 reads SVGEGT. CDR3 length equals 14 residues.

This chain connects TRBV18 to TRBJ2-2; possibly TRBD2 for D (6 bases). The CDR3 is 15 amino acids. Trimming took off 4 bases at V and 2 bases at J, with 11 bases between the two ends. CDR1 is KGHSH, CDR2 LQKENI, per germline. In DNA form, the CDR3 reads TGTGCCAGCTCACTTAAGGGAGGAAACACCGGGGAGCTGTTTTTT. Protein sequence: CASSLKGGNTGELFF.

Here the CDR3 reads CAYTSGFLNTIYF. DNA of the CDR3: TGTGCCTATACATCGGGGTTTTTGAACACCATATATTTT. This chain uses TRBV30 with TRBJ1-3; D not resolved. The length of the CDR3 is 13 residues. CDR1 is GTSNPN and CDR2 is SVGIG in the germline V gene (reference sequence). V was clipped by 7 bases and J by 7 bases, with 17 bases between them.

V usage is TRBV7-9 and J usage is TRBJ1-2; D might be TRBD1 (5 bases). This CDR3 has 13 residues. V shed 0 bases and J shed 7 bases, with 9 bases lying between them. Germline CDR1 is SEHNR and CDR2 is FQNEAQ (reference sequence). The CDR3: CASSLAGEVGYTF. DNA of the CDR3: TGTGCCAGCAGCTTAGCAGGGGAGGTTGGCTACACCTTC.

Only one count was recorded for this clone. The chain uses TRBV2 and TRBJ2-1, with 7 bases lining up with TRBD2. Germline values: CDR1 SNHLY, CDR2 FYNNEI. The trim removed 1 base at V and 9 bases at J, leaving 9 bases unmatched. This CDR3 is 15 amino acids long. The CDR3 loop is CASSEGGWEGLEQFF. The CDR3 DNA is TGTGCCAGCAGTGAAGGAGGGTGGGAGGGGCTTGAGCAGTTCTTC.